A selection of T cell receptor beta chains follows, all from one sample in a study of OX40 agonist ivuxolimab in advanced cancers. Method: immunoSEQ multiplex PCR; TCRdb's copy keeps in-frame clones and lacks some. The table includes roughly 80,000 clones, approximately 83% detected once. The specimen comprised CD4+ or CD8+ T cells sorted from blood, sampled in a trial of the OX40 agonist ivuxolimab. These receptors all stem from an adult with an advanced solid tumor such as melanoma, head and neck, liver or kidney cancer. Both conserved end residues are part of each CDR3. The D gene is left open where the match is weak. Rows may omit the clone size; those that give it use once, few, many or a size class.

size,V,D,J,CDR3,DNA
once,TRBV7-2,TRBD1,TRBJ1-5,CASRVDRYSNQPQHF,TGTGCCAGCAGGGTGGACAGGTATAGCAATCAGCCCCAGCATTTT
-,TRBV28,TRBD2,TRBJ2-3,CASSLAGLAGGRSTDTQYF,TGTGCCAGCAGTTTGGCGGGACTAGCGGGGGGGCGGAGCACAGATACGCAGTATTTT
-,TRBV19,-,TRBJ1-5,CASSIGWGQPQHF,TGTGCCAGTAGTATCGGGTGGGGACAGCCCCAGCATTTT
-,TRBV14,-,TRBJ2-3,CASSLMTADTQYF,TGTGCCAGCAGCTTGATGACGGCAGATACGCAGTATTTT
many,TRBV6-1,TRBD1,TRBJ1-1,CASNLQGSTEAFF,TGTGCCAGCAACTTACAGGGGAGCACTGAAGCTTTCTTT
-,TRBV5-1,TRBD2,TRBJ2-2,CASRTGTSGNTGELFF,TGCGCCAGCAGAACCGGGACTAGCGGGAACACCGGGGAGCTGTTTTTT
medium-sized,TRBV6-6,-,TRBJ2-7,CASSYSETSQYEQYF,TGTGCCAGCAGTTACTCCGAAACGAGCCAATACGAGCAGTACTTC
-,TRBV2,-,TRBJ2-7,CASIGGSGVGEQYF,TGTGCCAGCATTGGAGGGTCCGGGGTGGGCGAGCAGTACTTC
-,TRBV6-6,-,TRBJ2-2,CASSYGDRLTGELFF,TGTGCCAGCAGTTACGGAGACAGGCTCACCGGGGAGCTGTTTTTT
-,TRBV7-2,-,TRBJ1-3,CASRHLRNTIYF,TGTGCCAGCAGACATCTCCGAAACACCATATATTTT
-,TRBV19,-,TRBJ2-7,CASSTGASYEQYF,TGTGCCAGTAGTACCGGGGCCTCCTACGAGCAGTACTTC
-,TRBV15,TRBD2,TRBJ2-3,CATSRPSGGAIDTQYF,TGTGCCACCAGCCGCCCTAGCGGGGGGGCCATAGATACGCAGTATTTT
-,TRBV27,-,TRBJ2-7,CASRPVGQGLTYEQYF,TGTGCCAGCAGACCAGTTGGGCAGGGCCTAACCTACGAGCAGTACTTC
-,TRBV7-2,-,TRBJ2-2,CASRLVGGGELFF,TGTGCCAGCAGGCTCGTGGGCGGCGGGGAGCTGTTTTTT
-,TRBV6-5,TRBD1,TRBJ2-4,CASSWTGLNIQYF,TGTGCCAGCAGTTGGACAGGGCTAAACATTCAGTACTTC
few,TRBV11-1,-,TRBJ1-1,CASSLHRVSLNTEAFF,TGTGCCAGCAGCTTACACAGGGTCTCTTTGAACACTGAAGCTTTCTTT
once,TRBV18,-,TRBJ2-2,CASSPKTGSTGELFF,TGTGCCAGCTCACCAAAGACAGGCTCCACCGGGGAGCTGTTTTTT
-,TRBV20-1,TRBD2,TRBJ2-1,CSASSGVERFF,TGCAGTGCTTCTAGCGGGGTGGAGAGGTTCTTC
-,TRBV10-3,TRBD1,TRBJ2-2,CATLGTGSGKRGGELFF,TGTGCCACTCTAGGGACAGGGAGCGGGAAAAGAGGCGGGGAGCTGTTTTTT
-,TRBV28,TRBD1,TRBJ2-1,CASRAGTGNNEQFF,TGTGCCAGCAGGGCGGGGACAGGGAACAATGAGCAGTTCTTC
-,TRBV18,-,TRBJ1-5,CASSPRQAEQPQHF,TGTGCCAGCTCACCTAGACAGGCCGAGCAGCCCCAGCATTTT
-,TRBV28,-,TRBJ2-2,CASIQGTGELFF,TGTGCCAGCATTCAGGGAACCGGGGAGCTGTTTTTT
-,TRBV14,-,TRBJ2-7,CASSQDNSPSREQYF,TGTGCCAGCAGCCAAGATAATAGCCCTTCTCGCGAGCAGTACTTC
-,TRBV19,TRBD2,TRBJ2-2,CASSNGRRRTGELFF,TGTGCCAGTAGTAACGGGAGGCGGAGGACCGGGGAGCTGTTTTTT
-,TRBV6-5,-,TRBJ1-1,CASRLAGAATEAFF,TGTGCCAGCAGACTTGCGGGGGCAGCTACTGAAGCTTTCTTT
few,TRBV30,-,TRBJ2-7,CAWSVPLGGRFEQYF,TGTGCCTGGAGTGTACCCCTGGGTGGGAGATTCGAGCAGTACTTC
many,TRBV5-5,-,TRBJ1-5,CASSLEEIVNQPQHF,TGTGCCAGCAGCTTGGAGGAGATCGTCAATCAGCCCCAGCATTTT
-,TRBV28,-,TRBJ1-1,CASSRLTGSEAFF,TGTGCCAGCAGCCGTCTCACAGGGTCTGAAGCTTTCTTT
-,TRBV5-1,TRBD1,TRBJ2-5,CASSFDRGYETQYF,TGCGCCAGCAGCTTCGACAGGGGCTACGAGACCCAGTACTTC
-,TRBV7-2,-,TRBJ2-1,CASSLTPGAYNEQFF,TGTGCCAGCAGCTTAACCCCCGGGGCCTACAATGAGCAGTTCTTC
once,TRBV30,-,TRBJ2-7,CAWSDPHTSYEQYF,TGTGCCTGGAGCGACCCCCACACGTCCTACGAGCAGTACTTC
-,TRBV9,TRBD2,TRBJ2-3,CASSVSGGGTDTQYF,TGTGCCAGCAGCGTTAGCGGGGGTGGGACAGATACGCAGTATTTT
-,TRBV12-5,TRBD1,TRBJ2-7,CASGLGLRGQGFTYEQYF,TGTGCTAGTGGTTTGGGACTACGAGGACAGGGTTTTACCTACGAGCAGTACTTC
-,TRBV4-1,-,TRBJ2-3,CASSQAARGGGTDTQYF,TGCGCCAGCAGCCAAGCAGCCAGGGGAGGGGGAACAGATACGCAGTATTTT
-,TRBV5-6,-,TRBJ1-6,CASSGGSSYNSPLHF,TGTGCCAGCAGCGGCGGGAGCTCCTATAATTCACCCCTCCACTTT
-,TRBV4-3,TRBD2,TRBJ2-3,CASSQDLGTSGGISTDTQYF,TGCGCCAGCAGCCAAGACCTGGGGACTAGCGGGGGGATTAGCACAGATACGCAGTATTTT
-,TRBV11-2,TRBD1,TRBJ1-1,CASSLRQGLEAFF,TGTGCCAGCAGCTTAAGACAGGGTCTCGAGGCTTTCTTT
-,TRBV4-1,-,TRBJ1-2,CASSPQPDYGYTF,TGCGCCAGCAGCCCCCAACCGGACTATGGCTACACCTTC
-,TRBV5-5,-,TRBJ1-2,CASSAQDGNYGYTF,TGTGCCAGCAGCGCGCAGGACGGGAACTATGGCTACACCTTC
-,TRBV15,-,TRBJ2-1,CATSRPPGFYNEQFF,TGTGCCACCAGCAGGCCTCCGGGATTTTACAATGAGCAGTTCTTC
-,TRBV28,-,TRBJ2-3,CASSPPMAASPQYF,TGTGCCAGCAGTCCCCCGATGGCCGCCTCGCCGCAGTATTTT
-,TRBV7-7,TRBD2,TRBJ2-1,CASSLAPSGGTEQFF,TGTGCCAGCAGCCTAGCCCCTAGCGGGGGCACTGAGCAGTTCTTC
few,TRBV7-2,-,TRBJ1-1,CASSPLGTHEAFF,TGTGCCAGCAGCCCCCTTGGGACACATGAAGCTTTCTTT
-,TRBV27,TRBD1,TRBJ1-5,CASSLDRDQPQHF,TGTGCCAGCAGTTTAGACAGGGATCAGCCCCAGCATTTT
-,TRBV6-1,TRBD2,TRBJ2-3,CASTRLAERTDTQYF,TGTGCCAGCACTAGACTAGCGGAGCGCACAGATACGCAGTATTTT
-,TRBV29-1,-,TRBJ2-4,CSVEDSIKNIQYF,TGCAGCGTTGAGGACAGCATCAAAAACATTCAGTACTTC
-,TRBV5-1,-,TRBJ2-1,CASSLMSSYNEQFF,TGCGCCAGCAGCTTGATGAGCTCCTACAATGAGCAGTTCTTC
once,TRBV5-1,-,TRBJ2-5,CASSLQHGETQYF,TGCGCCAGCAGCCTCCAGCACGGGGAGACCCAGTACTTC
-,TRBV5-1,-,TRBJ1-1,CASSLSPATNTEAFF,TGCGCCAGCAGCTTGTCCCCAGCCACGAACACTGAAGCTTTCTTT
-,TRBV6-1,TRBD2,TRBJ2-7,CASRRTSGSYEQYF,TGTGCCAGCAGGCGGACTAGCGGGAGCTACGAGCAGTACTTC
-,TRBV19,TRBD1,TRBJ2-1,CASSINRGEQFF,TGTGCCAGTAGTATTAACAGGGGCGAGCAGTTCTTC